One sample yielded the 14 T cell receptor beta chains listed below, sequenced in a study of blood T cell repertoires in COVID-19. Assay: immunoSEQ multiplex PCR; the TCRdb copy retains only in-frame clones and omits some. This sample has tens of thousands of clones; approximately 90% occur once, and the top ten carry about 2.3%. Sequenced input: peripheral blood. Source of these receptors: a man over 45 with acute or convalescent COVID-19.

This chain connects TRBV11-2 to TRBJ1-1; no definite D call. The CDR3 loop spans 13 amino acids. In germline, CDR1 is SGHAT, CDR2 FQNNGV. The V end lost 3 bases, the J end lost 4 bases, and 9 bases lay between the germline ends. The CDR3 DNA reads as TGTGCCAGCAGCTTCAGGACTGCCACTGAAGCTTTCTTT. This sequence encodes CASSFRTATEAFF.

This chain connects TRBV19 to TRBJ1-1, with 7 nucleotides matching TRBD1. V lost 5 bases, J lost 6 bases, and 9 bases stayed unmatched. The CDR3 consists of 14 residues. Germline-derived CDR1 and CDR2 are LNHDA and SQIVND (reference sequence). DNA of the CDR3: TGTGCCAGTAGTGTGACAGGGTACGAGGCTGAAGCTTTCTTT. It translates to CASSVTGYEAEAFF.

The rearrangement uses TRBV7-9 and TRBJ2-2, with TRBD1 as a possible D gene (6 bases). V lost 4 bases and J 7 bases, leaving 13 bases between the germline ends. The CDR3 sequence is 14 residues long. CDR1 is SEHNR, CDR2 FQNEAQ, per germline (reference sequence). The CDR3 region has the DNA TGTGCCAGCAGCTCCTTGGGGGCGGACGGGGAGCTGTTTTTT. Protein: CASSSLGADGELFF. Drawing the rest from reference TRBV7-9 and TRBJ2-2, the complete variable domain is DTGVSQNPRHKITKRGQNVTFRCDPISEHNRLYWYRQTLGQGPEFLTYFQNEAQLEKSRLLSDRFSAERPKGSFSTLEIQRTEQGDSAMYLCASSSLGADGELFFGEGSRLTVL.

The CDR3 reads CASSERRGNTEAFF. The CDR3 DNA sequence: TGTGCCAGCAGTGAGAGACGGGGAAACACTGAAGCTTTCTTT. The chain combines TRBV2 with TRBJ1-1; no reliable D call. V shed 3 bases and J shed 2 bases, with 10 bases lying between them. The CDR3 totals 14 residues. Germline lookup yields CDR1 SNHLY and CDR2 FYNNEI.

The rearrangement links TRBV12-3 or TRBV12-4 to TRBJ1-3; a weak D match, TRBD1 (6 bases). Trimming left V 3 bases short and J 7 bases short, with 7 bases between. The CDR3 is 12 residues long. The CDR3 bases are TGTGCCAGCAGTTTGAGGGGGAACACCATATATTTT. Residues: CASSLRGNTIYF.

The chain couples TRBV6-5 to TRBJ1-2; 8 positions match TRBD1. The V gene's germline CDR1 is MNHEY and CDR2 SVGAGI. J was trimmed by 6 bases and V by 7 bases; bases with no gene match: 7. CDR3 length equals 13 residues. The DNA of the CDR3 is TGTGCCAGCACGGGTCGACAGGGGAATGGCTACACCTTC. This translates into CASTGRQGNGYTF.

The rearrangement links TRBV11-2 to TRBJ2-4; D is ambiguous. With 4 bases removed from V and 0 bases from J, the gap between germline ends came to 7 bases. This CDR3 contains 14 residues. Per germline, CDR1 SGHAT and CDR2 FQNNGV. The CDR3 loop is CASSSRLAKNIQYF. The CDR3 DNA follows: TGTGCCAGCAGCTCCCGGTTAGCCAAAAACATTCAGTACTTC.

The V and J genes are TRBV6-5 and TRBJ2-3; the match to TRBD2 covers 8 bases. In germline, CDR1 is MNHEY, CDR2 SVGAGI. The CDR3 sequence is 15 residues long. V lost 6 bases to trimming and J lost 1 base; unmatched junction nucleotides: 6. The CDR3 loop reads CASRRLTSGTDTQYF. The CDR3 nucleotides read TGTGCCAGCAGGCGATTGACTAGCGGCACAGATACGCAGTATTTT.

This clone was recorded a few times. CDR3 sequence: CASSDYGSYEQYF. The CDR3 DNA follows: TGTGCCAGCAGTGATTATGGCAGTTACGAGCAGTACTTC. The chain has TRBV2 and TRBJ2-7; D gene unclear. V shed 3 bases and J shed 4 bases, with 10 bases lying between them. Germline CDR1 reads SNHLY; CDR2 reads FYNNEI. This CDR3 has 13 residues. Full variable domain (remainder filled in from reference TRBV2 and TRBJ2-7): EPEVTQTPSHQVTQMGQEVILRCVPISNHLYFYWYRQILGQKVEFLVSFYNNEISEKSEIFDDQFSVERPDGSNFTLKIRSTKLEDSAMYFCASSDYGSYEQYFGPGTRLTVT.

The chain recombines TRBV6-6 with TRBJ2-7, with TRBD2 identical over 7 bases. This CDR3 has 13 amino acids. Germline trimming cut 6 bases from V and 3 bases from J; bases unmatched to any gene: 5. In germline, CDR1 is MNHNY, CDR2 SVGAGI (reference sequence). The CDR3 bases are TGTGCCAGCAGCCCGACTAGCAACTACGAGCAGTACTTC. It yields the protein CASSPTSNYEQYF.

This clone was seen only once. The CDR3 spells CASSSAGQGKDQPQHF. CDR3 in DNA: TGTGCCAGCAGCTCAGCCGGACAGGGGAAGGATCAGCCCCAGCATTTT. This sequence joins TRBV7-9 and TRBJ1-5, with 9 nucleotides matching TRBD1. CDR3 size: 16 residues. V lost 4 bases to trimming and J lost 5 bases; unmatched junction nucleotides: 9. Germline V CDR1 and CDR2: SEHNR, FQNEAQ (reference sequence).

This clone was seen just once. The chain uses TRBV7-2 and TRBJ1-4; D may be TRBD1 (5 bases). V was clipped by 5 bases and J by 6 bases, with 13 bases between them. The CDR3 contains 14 residues. The germline gives CDR1 SGHTA, CDR2 FQGNSA. CDR3 nucleotide sequence: TGTGCCAGCAGCCTCGGGGGTGGGGATGAAAAACTGTTTTTT. Protein sequence: CASSLGGGDEKLFF.

The V call is TRBV7-8, the J call TRBJ1-2; D might be TRBD1 (6 bases). Trimming shortened V by 4 bases and J by 6 bases, and 15 bases separated the two germline ends. The CDR3 has 14 residues. Germline V gene sequence: CDR1 SGHVS, CDR2 FQNEAQ. Written as DNA, the CDR3 is TGTGCCAGCAGCTCCGGGGGGGCGGGGAATGGCTACACCTTC. The encoded protein is CASSSGGAGNGYTF.

The J gene is TRBJ2-4, the V gene TRBV7-2, with D unclear. The germline V gene encodes CDR1 SGHTA and CDR2 FQGNSA. This CDR3 region has 16 residues. V was trimmed by 6 bases and J by 0 bases, leaving 15 bases between them. The CDR3 here is CASSGVGALAKNIQYF. The DNA for the CDR3 is TGTGCCAGCAGTGGCGTCGGAGCCTTAGCCAAAAACATTCAGTACTTC.